The sequence of this T cell receptor (beta chain) was determined in a study of shared clonotypes between healthy human individuals (dated by TCRdb to 2018 to 2021). Study-wide context: Three men and two women, aged 18 to 49 years, made up the cohort. For each donor, CD4 naive and CD4 memory were each given three plates, CD8 naive was given two plates, and CD8 memory was given one plate. To estimate repertoire size and how much clonotypes are shared between individuals, the study performed deep sequencing of blood TCR repertoires from 4 to 6 healthy adults. Different laboratories and diverse techniques were used to prepare libraries and sequence TCR repertoires, to increase sequencing depth and limit assay-specific biases. Leukapheresis yielded between about 0.9 and 10 billion PBMCs per donor.

Summary of the overall study and its limitations: Naive subsets generally had larger estimated clonotype richness than memory subsets did. Because the study included only a small number of donors, the genetic and exposure-history diversity represented was limited. Even with the large sequencing depth, rarefaction of the sorted-subset datasets indicated that sequencing was incomplete. Higher generation probabilities were observed for clonotypes shared by all four sorted-subset donors than for non-shared clonotypes. Sharing across several donors was observed for about 4.8% of naive CD4, 3.5% of naive CD8, 2.3% of memory CD4, and about 0.4% of memory CD8 clonotypes. Pairwise subsampling indicated that sequencing depth was expected to affect the degree of clonotype sharing among donors. Only blood was sampled, and tissue TCR repertoires likely differ from those in blood.

TCR CDR3 regions were amplified from genomic DNA by multiplex PCR using the deep immunoSEQ assay. Extracted genomic DNA from each cell subset was spread evenly across all wells of several immunoSEQ 96-well plates, with each plate serving as a replicate. For sorted subsets, 150 to 250 ng genomic DNA, equal to 25,000 to 35,000 T cell genomes, was loaded into each replicate PCR. The purified libraries were quantified using a Qubit 3.0 fluorometer, sized with a Bioanalyzer 2100, and then quantified again using the KAPA Library Quantification kit. Every immunoSEQ 96-well plate was sequenced on a dedicated single-read 150-cycle Illumina NextSeq 550 flow cell. As for how the authors treated the data: The immunoSEQ output contained only junctional sequences without quality scores, so filtering could not match that applied to full-length reads. Sequences were annotated with PyIR, a Python wrapper for IgBLAST v1.9, and V/J genes and CDR3 were assigned using IMGT germline references. Reads were filtered out if the reads had weak V/J assignments (E-value above 1e-6), no CDR3, stop codons, out-of-frame junctions, or ambiguous translated residues. V3J clonotypes were defined by identical inferred V gene, J gene, and CDR3 amino acid sequence. Percentage overlap between repertoires was calculated by dividing the number of shared unique clonotypes by the size of the smaller repertoire. Richness of each repertoire was evaluated using RTK rarefaction, the Chao1 estimator, and Recon v2.1 estimates of unobserved clonotypes. OLGA was used to compute generation probabilities for all TCRbeta clonotypes that the gDNA method yielded from a handful of donors. In its TCRdb copy, this immuneACCESS table keeps in-frame sequences only and misses some clones. Where compared with another copy, unresolved V genes explain less than half of these, and the others have no known cause. V, J and clone size reflect that table, while D and trimming were determined from the DNA. This sample is represented by approximately 330,000 clones; less than 75% of them were singletons. The ten largest clones add up to more than 9% of the sample.

Donors were healthy HIV-negative adults with no recently reported acute infections or vaccinations. Every donor was a Caucasian adult residing in Nashville, Tennessee, USA. Magnetic negative selection was used to enrich CD4+ T cells, after which naive cells were positively selected on CD45RA and the negative fraction became the memory subset. Blood was collected by leukapheresis, and PBMCs were isolated by Ficoll-Histopaque density gradient centrifugation and then cryopreserved in liquid nitrogen vapor phase. Analytical flow cytometry was used to check the purity and quantity of each magnetically sorted T cell population. Genomic DNA was isolated from every sorted fraction and measured by UV absorbance on a Nanodrop 2000c. A remark on this clone: Its binding antigen is unknown. The input lacks base qualities; no much larger clone sits a single base away.

The CDR3 has 14 amino acids, counting the end cysteine and phenylalanine. The kept DNA is CDR3 alone, 42 bases in frame from the first base. In the germline V gene (reference sequence), CDR1 corresponds to LNHDA and CDR2 to SQIVND. V and J lose 4 bases and 5 bases, and a span of 14 bases separates them. The clonotype comes from a man in his thirties or forties in good health. Sequencing was performed on memory CD4+ T cells sorted from blood. Sample cell subset or site, as interpreted from the label and publication: CD45RA-negative fraction. Here the chain combines TRBV19 and TRBJ1-2; no D segment can be confidently identified. The DNA reads TGTGCCAGTAGTAAAGTTCCCCGGGATTATGGCTACACCTTC. Its translation reads: CASSKVPRDYGYTF.